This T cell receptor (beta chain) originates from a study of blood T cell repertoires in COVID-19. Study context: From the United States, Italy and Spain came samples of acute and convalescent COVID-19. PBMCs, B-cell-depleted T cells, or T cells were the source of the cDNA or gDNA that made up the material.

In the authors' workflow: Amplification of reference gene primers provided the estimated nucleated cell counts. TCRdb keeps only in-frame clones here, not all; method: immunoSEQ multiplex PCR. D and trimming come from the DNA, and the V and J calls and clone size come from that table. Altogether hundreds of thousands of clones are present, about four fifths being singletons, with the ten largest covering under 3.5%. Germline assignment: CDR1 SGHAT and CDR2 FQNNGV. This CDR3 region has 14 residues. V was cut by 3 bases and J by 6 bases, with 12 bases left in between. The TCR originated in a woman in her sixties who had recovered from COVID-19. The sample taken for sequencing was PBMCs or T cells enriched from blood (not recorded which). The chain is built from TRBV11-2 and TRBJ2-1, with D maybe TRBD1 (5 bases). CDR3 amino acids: CASSFIQGGNEQFF. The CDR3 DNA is TGTGCCAGCAGCTTCATCCAGGGCGGCAATGAGCAGTTCTTC.